The 32 T cell receptor beta chains given below trace back to one sample, sequenced in a study of Graves' ophthalmopathy and Graves' hyperthyroidism. TCR beta CDR3 regions were amplified from RNA transcripts. Second-round multiplex PCR came after a first-round RT-PCR that employed HTBI primers. TCRdb re-called the multiplex PCR reads with MiXCR, one entry per CDR3 protein. The sample carries about 58,000 distinct CDR3 sequences, approximately 50% recorded once. The sequencing input was peripheral blood. The receptor set was obtained from an adult woman with Graves' ophthalmopathy.

This chain joins TRBV15 and TRBJ2-1, with 13 positions matching TRBD2. Looked up from germline, CDR1 is LNHNV and CDR2 is YYDKDF (reference sequence). This CDR3 region has 17 residues. V was pared by 1 base and J by 6 bases, with 6 bases of the junction left unmatched. DNA of the CDR3: TGTGCCACCAGCAGAGCTCTTGGGACTAGCGGGGCCAATGAGCAGTTCTTC. Translated: CATSRALGTSGANEQFF. The full variable domain, with the rest looked up from reference TRBV15 and TRBJ2-1, is DAMVIQNPRYQVTQFGKPVTLSCSQTLNHNVMYWYQQKSSQAPKLLFHYYDKDFNNEADTPDNFQSRRPNTSFCFLDIRSPGLGDTAMYLCATSRALGTSGANEQFFGPGTRLTVL.

This clonotype has a count of ten or more. A much more abundant neighbour one base away suggests this may be a read error. No conserved phenylalanine or tryptophan ends this CDR3, so it is likely a read error. CDR3: CASSLGGQAQRWNEQFL. The CDR3 DNA follows: TGTGCCAGCAGCTTAGGGGGACAGGCCCAGCGATGGAATGAGCAGTTCCTC. The chain joins TRBV7-6 to TRBJ2-1; 8 nucleotides agree with TRBD1. The V segment lost 1 base and the J segment 7 bases; nucleotides outside the gene matches: 12. This CDR3 comprises 17 residues. Per germline, CDR1 SGHVS and CDR2 FNYEAQ.

The chain recombines TRBV3-1 with TRBJ2-3; D is perhaps TRBD2 (6 bases). The germline CDR1 and CDR2 sequences are LGHDT and YNNKEL (reference sequence). V lost 3 bases to trimming and J lost 5 bases, with 15 bases between them. There are 15 residues in the CDR3. CDR3 protein: CASSQEGGGGDTQYF. The CDR3 coding sequence is TGTGCCAGCAGCCAGGAGGGTGGGGGAGGAGATACGCAGTATTTT.

This clonotype appeared many times. J is TRBJ1-3 and V is TRBV4-3, with D tentatively TRBD1 (6 bases). Trimming pared 4 bases from V and 6 bases from J, leaving 22 bases between. This CDR3 contains 17 residues. Germline V lookup: CDR1 LGHNA, CDR2 YSLEER. The CDR3 sequence: CASSPFPSGVVENTIYF. The CDR3 bases are TGCGCCAGCAGCCCGTTCCCGTCAGGGGTTGTAGAAAACACCATATATTTT.

The chain links TRBV7-2 to TRBJ1-1; D is possibly TRBD1 (5 bases). Per the germline V gene, CDR1 is SGHTA and CDR2 is FQGNSA. The V end lost 1 base, the J end lost 4 bases, and 7 bases lay between the germline ends. CDR3 length: 13 residues. CDR3 sequence (DNA): TGTGCCAGCAGCTTAGAGGGGTCCACTGAAGCTTTCTTT. It codes for CASSLEGSTEAFF.

This clonotype was picked up many times. The chain is built from TRBV20-1 and TRBJ2-5, with 10 nucleotides matching TRBD2. Germline CDR1 and CDR2: DFQATT and SNEGSKA (reference sequence). This CDR3 contains 14 residues. CDR3 sequence (DNA): TGCAGCACTCAGCGGGGGGGGTACCAAGAGACCCAGTACTTC. As protein: CSTQRGGYQETQYF.

The chain carries TRBV2 and TRBJ2-3, with 11 bases matching TRBD2. Germline V gene sequence: CDR1 SNHLY, CDR2 FYNNEI. J was trimmed by 4 bases and V by 8 bases; bases with no gene match: 11. This CDR3 is 16 amino acids long. The CDR3 DNA sequence: TGTGCCAGCCAGGGGACTAGCGGTTCTCTCTCAGATACGCAGTATTTT. This codes for CASQGTSGSLSDTQYF.

V usage is TRBV20-1 and J usage is TRBJ2-1; no firm D call. CDR1 and CDR2 from the germline V gene are DFQATT and SNEGSKA (reference sequence). V was pared by 5 bases and J by 12 bases, with 14 bases between. The CDR3 covers 11 residues. CDR3 residues: CSAFSMDTQFF. The CDR3 DNA reads TGCAGTGCTTTTTCGATGGATACGCAGTTCTTC.

On this clonotype itself: This may stem from a read error, because a much larger clone lies one nucleotide away. V gene TRBV19 combines with J gene TRBJ2-3; 9 bases match TRBD2. This CDR3 contains 15 residues. V shed 9 bases, J shed 2 bases, and the junction held 9 bases outside the gene matches. Germline V gene data show CDR1 as LNHDA and CDR2 as SQIVND (reference sequence). The CDR3 is CASSSLAGTTDTQYF. The CDR3, as DNA: TGTGCCAGCAGTTCGCTAGCGGGAACCACAGATACGCAGTATTTT.

This clonotype appeared many times. This chain joins TRBV20-1 and TRBJ1-6; 10 nucleotides match TRBD1. This CDR3 has 16 residues. Looked up from germline, CDR1 is DFQATT and CDR2 is SNEGSKA (reference sequence). The ends lost 3 bases at V and 5 bases at J; junction bases unmatched: 7. The CDR3 sequence: CSASVMGTGDNSPLHF. CDR3 DNA: TGCAGTGCTAGTGTTATGGGGACAGGGGATAATTCACCCCTCCACTTT.

This clonotype is medium-sized in the sample. Mismatch with germline at one junction end may stem from a read error. The rearrangement links TRBV7-7 to TRBJ2-1; D ambiguous. Germline lookup yields CDR1 SSHAT and CDR2 FNYEAQ (reference sequence). The CDR3 length is 13 residues. The CDR3 nucleotides are TGTGCTAGCAGCTTAGGATCCTACAATGAGCAGTTCTTC. Translating gives CASSLGSYNEQFF.

The gene calls are TRBV18 and TRBJ2-7, with unresolved D. CDR1 and CDR2 (germline): KGHSH, LQKENI. The V end lost 3 bases, the J end lost 3 bases, and 12 bases lay between the germline ends. This CDR3 contains 14 residues. This chain's CDR3 is CASSPGGGNYEQYF. CDR3 nucleotides: TGTGCCAGCTCACCGGGTGGTGGGAACTACGAGCAGTACTTC.

Note on this clonotype: A much larger clone is a single base away; this may be a read error. The chain has TRBV4-3 and TRBJ2-7, with 8 bases matching TRBD2. Trimming cost V 0 bases and J 2 bases; bases outside gene matches: 9. Germline loops: CDR1 LGHNA, CDR2 YSLEER. The CDR3 runs 17 residues. The CDR3 region has the DNA TGCGCCAGCAGCCAAGACGTAACCAGCGGGAGCGCCTACGAGCAGTACTTC. Translated: CASSQDVTSGSAYEQYF.

The J gene is TRBJ1-5, the V gene TRBV2; 7 bases align to TRBD1. CDR1 is SNHLY, CDR2 FYNNEI, per germline. The V and J ends lost 9 bases and 5 bases, in that order; junction bases with no gene match: 10. The length of the CDR3 is 14 residues. The CDR3 region is CASTGQTLDQPQHF. The CDR3 nucleotides read TGTGCCAGTACGGGACAGACGCTGGATCAGCCCCAGCATTTT.

The chain has TRBV10-1 and TRBJ2-7; possibly TRBD1 or TRBD2 for D (7 bases each). This CDR3 contains 14 residues. Germline V gives CDR1 WNHNN, CDR2 SYGVQD (reference sequence). Trimming took off 8 bases at V and 6 bases at J, with 20 bases between the two ends. The CDR3: CASGGVQGGSEQYF. The CDR3 DNA reads TGCGCCAGCGGTGGGGTTCAGGGGGGGTCCGAGCAGTACTTC.

The genes are TRBV9 and TRBJ2-1, with TRBD2 matching over 10 bases. The germline V gene has CDR1 SGDLS and CDR2 YYNGEE. The V segment lost 4 bases and the J segment 5 bases; nucleotides outside the gene matches: 6. The CDR3 runs to 15 residues. The CDR3 DNA is TGTGCCAGCAGCTCATTAGCGGGAGGTCACAATGAGCAGTTCTTC. Its protein product is CASSSLAGGHNEQFF. Variable domain in full (rest from reference TRBV9 and TRBJ2-1): DSGVTQTPKHLITATGQRVTLRCSPRSGDLSVYWYQQSLDQGLQFLIQYYNGEERAKGNILERFSAQQFPDLHSELNLSSLELGDSALYFCASSSLAGGHNEQFFGPGTRLTVL.

At least ten counts were recorded for this clonotype. This chain links TRBV2 with TRBJ2-1, with TRBD1 matching over 7 bases. Germline CDR1 reads SNHLY; CDR2 reads FYNNEI. The CDR3 spans 16 residues. The trim removed 5 bases at V and 3 bases at J, leaving 10 bases unmatched. This chain's CDR3 is CASSISPGQVYNEQFF. CDR3 in DNA: TGTGCCAGCAGTATCTCCCCCGGACAGGTCTACAATGAGCAGTTCTTC.

The chain recombines TRBV5-1 with TRBJ2-7, with D unclear. Germline loops: CDR1 SGHRS, CDR2 YFSETQ. The CDR3 is made up of 11 amino acids. V gave up 0 bases and J gave up 13 bases, with 11 bases separating them. The DNA for the CDR3 is TGCGCCAGCAGCTTGGAATACGAGCGATACTTC. This translates into CASSLEYERYF.

About this clonotype: The CDR3 ends on some other residue instead of the conserved phenylalanine or tryptophan, so this is likely a read error. The DNA is left out, because the CDR3 cannot be placed on it with certainty; the CDR3 is given as TCRdb lists it. The chain is built from TRBV2 and TRBJ1-4. Germline CDR1 is SNHLY and CDR2 is FYNNEI. The CDR3 length is 17 residues, termini included. The CDR3 here is CASRGLGVGGEGEKLFL.

This clonotype was counted once. A junction end diverges from the germline sequence, so it may reflect a read error. This chain connects TRBV5-1 to TRBJ1-5; perhaps TRBD1 as D (5 bases). The CDR3 has 13 residues. Looked up from germline, CDR1 is SGHRS and CDR2 is YFSETQ. The CDR3 nucleotides read TGCGCCGGCAGAGAAGGGGAGGAACAGCCCCAGCATTTT. Its translation: CAGREGEEQPQHF.

This clonotype was seen at least ten times. This chain links TRBV11-3 with TRBJ2-5, with D possibly being TRBD1 (6 bases). The germline V gene has CDR1 SGHNT and CDR2 YENEEA. The CDR3 runs to 16 residues. The V gene lost 5 bases and the J gene lost 1 base, with 17 bases spanning the gap. The DNA for the CDR3 is TGTGCCAGCAGCCCGGGACCACACAGGGTCCAAGAGACCCAGTACTTC. Amino acids: CASSPGPHRVQETQYF.

The sample holds many counts of this clonotype. The CDR3 sequence is CSARDVERETNEQFF. The CDR3 nucleotides read TGCAGTGCTAGAGATGTAGAGCGGGAGACAAATGAGCAGTTCTTC. V usage is TRBV20-1 and J usage is TRBJ2-1; 8 bases line up with TRBD2. The length of the CDR3 is 15 residues. CDR1 and CDR2 (germline): DFQATT, SNEGSKA (reference sequence). The trim removed 0 bases at V and 7 bases at J, leaving 8 bases unmatched.

On this clonotype itself: This may be a read error, as it is one base from a much larger clone. This chain joins TRBV28 and TRBJ1-1; TRBD1 is a possible D gene (5 bases). Between the trimmed V and J ends, which lost 1 base and 1 base, there was a span of 10 bases. Germline V gene sequence: CDR1 MDHEN, CDR2 SYDVKM. The CDR3 runs 15 residues. The CDR3 DNA is TGTGCCAGCAGTTTATCGGGGGTCACGAACACTGAAGCTTTCTTT. Its protein is CASSLSGVTNTEAFF.

The rearrangement uses TRBV28 and TRBJ1-5, with TRBD1 as a possible D gene (5 bases). Germline lookup yields CDR1 MDHEN and CDR2 SYDVKM. The ends were cut back, 3 bases at V and 6 bases at J, with 12 bases in the middle. The CDR3 is 14 residues long. CDR3 protein: CASSFGGFGQPQHF. CDR3 DNA sequence: TGTGCCAGCAGTTTTGGGGGTTTCGGTCAGCCCCAGCATTTT. The whole variable domain, filled in from reference TRBV28 and TRBJ1-5, reads DVKVTQSSRYLVKRTGEKVFLECVQDMDHENMFWYRQDPGLGLRLIYFSYDVKMKEKGDIPEGYSVSREKKERFSLILESASTNQTSMYLCASSFGGFGQPQHFGDGTRLSIL.

This clonotype was counted ten times or more. The V and J genes are TRBV7-2 and TRBJ1-1; unclear D gene. The germline V and J ends were trimmed by 5 bases and 1 base, with 11 bases remaining between them. The CDR3 is made up of 14 amino acids. In germline, CDR1 is SGHTA, CDR2 FQGNSA. This chain's CDR3 is CASSPLVWNTEAFF. CDR3 DNA sequence: TGTGCCAGCAGCCCCTTAGTGTGGAACACTGAAGCTTTCTTT.

The chain is built from TRBV29-1 and TRBJ2-7, with D tentatively TRBD1 (6 bases). Trimming stripped 4 bases from V and 2 bases from J, with 18 bases between. The length of the CDR3 is 15 residues. The V gene's germline CDR1 is SQVTM and CDR2 ANQGSEA. CDR3 protein: CSVALTGRSTYEQYF. The CDR3 nucleotides are TGCAGCGTTGCCCTAACAGGGCGCTCCACCTACGAGCAGTACTTC.

In its sample, this clonotype was seen many times. The chain is built from TRBV20-1 and TRBJ2-3; D is ambiguous. Trimming removed 0 bases from V and 4 bases from J, with 14 bases in between. The CDR3 is 15 amino acids. Per the germline V gene, CDR1 is DFQATT and CDR2 is SNEGSKA (reference sequence). Here the CDR3 DNA reads TGCAGTGCTAGAGATATAGGGCCCTTCCCAGATACGCAGTATTTT. It codes for CSARDIGPFPDTQYF.

There are many counts of this clonotype. Written as DNA, the CDR3 is TGTGCCTGGAGGAGGGGGGAAAGGGAGACCCAGTACTTC. Its protein product is CAWRRGERETQYF. The gene calls are TRBV30 and TRBJ2-5, with D tentatively TRBD1 or TRBD2 (6 bases each). The germline gives CDR1 GTSNPN, CDR2 SVGIG (reference sequence). Trimming removed 3 bases at V and 5 bases at J, with 13 bases between. The CDR3 contains 13 residues.

The table lists this clonotype with many counts. The gene calls are TRBV20-1 and TRBJ2-7; D is perhaps TRBD1 or TRBD2 (5 bases each). This CDR3 comprises 12 residues. Per germline, CDR1 DFQATT and CDR2 SNEGSKA (reference sequence). CDR3 amino acids: CRTEGRGYEQYF. In nucleotides, the CDR3 is TGCAGAACAGAGGGGCGCGGGTACGAGCAGTACTTC.

This clonotype has at least ten counts. The gene calls are TRBV7-2 and TRBJ2-7; TRBD2 is a possible D gene (6 bases). Trimming shortened V by 0 bases and J by 7 bases, and 13 bases separated the two germline ends. The CDR3 loop spans 14 amino acids. CDR1 and CDR2 from the germline V gene are SGHTA and FQGNSA. Written as DNA, the CDR3 is TGTGCCAGCAGCTTAGCTTATAGTGCGGGAGAGCAGTACTTC. As protein: CASSLAYSAGEQYF.

Ten or more counts support this clonotype. This chain links TRBV19 with TRBJ2-1; TRBD2 matches at 7 bases. With V trimmed by 3 bases and J by 3 bases, 5 bases remained unmatched. The CDR3 contains 15 residues. Germline V gene data show CDR1 as LNHDA and CDR2 as SQIVND (reference sequence). This CDR3 is CASSIGGGIYNEQFF. As DNA, the CDR3 is TGTGCCAGTAGTATTGGGGGAGGGATCTACAATGAGCAGTTCTTC.

On this clonotype itself: It is unclear where the CDR3 begins or ends on the DNA, so no DNA is shown, and the CDR3 is as TCRdb lists it. The chain recombines TRBV29-1 with TRBJ2-2; no check of the table's D call, TRBD2, against the DNA was made. In germline, CDR1 is SQVTM, CDR2 ANQGSEA. A total of 22 residues make up the CDR3, ends included. The CDR3 spells CSVESAGVYEQYFGPGTGELFF.